These 5 T cell receptor beta chains originate from one sample sequenced in a study of Graves' ophthalmopathy and Graves' hyperthyroidism. The TCR beta CDR3 regions underwent amplification from RNA transcripts. First-round RT-PCR used HTBI primers; second-round multiplex PCR followed. TCRdb reprocessed the multiplex PCR reads with MiXCR, giving one entry per CDR3 protein. Seen here are about 740,000 distinct CDR3 sequences, roughly two fifths observed once, and the top ten hold 44%. Material: peripheral blood. The receptors originated from an adult man with Graves' ophthalmopathy.

On this clonotype: The junction differs from germline at one of its ends, possibly a read error. The rearrangement joins TRBV5-6 to TRBJ1-1; possibly TRBD1 for D (5 bases). The CDR3 is 13 residues long. Germline CDR1 and CDR2: SGHDT and YYEEEE. The CDR3: CASSLDRTTEASF. The CDR3 coding sequence is TGTGCCAGCAGCTTAGACAGAACCACTGAAGCTTCCTTT.

This clonotype was seen only once. At one end the junction does not follow the germline gene, possibly because of a read error. This rearrangement joins TRBV5-5 to TRBJ1-6, with D maybe TRBD1 (5 bases). CDR1 is SGHKS, CDR2 YYEKEE, per germline (reference sequence). The CDR3 is made up of 16 amino acids. Here the CDR3 DNA reads TGCGCCAGCAGCCAAGAAATGAAGGGGTATAATTCACCCCTCCACTTT. Its protein product is CASSQEMKGYNSPLHF.

The chain links TRBV25-1 to TRBJ2-5, with a weak D call TRBD2 (6 bases). With 6 bases removed from V and 0 bases from J, the gap between germline ends came to 20 bases. Germline CDR1 is MGHDK and CDR2 is SYGVNS. The length of the CDR3 is 17 residues. The CDR3 reads CASSARWGEADQETQYF. The CDR3 coding sequence is TGTGCCAGCAGCGCCCGGTGGGGGGAGGCTGACCAAGAGACCCAGTACTTC.

This rearrangement joins TRBV29-1 to TRBJ2-2; 9 bases map to TRBD1. The CDR3 is made up of 14 amino acids. The V gene's germline CDR1 is SQVTM and CDR2 ANQGSEA. V was pared by 3 bases and J by 6 bases, with 5 bases of the junction left unmatched. The CDR3 nucleotides are TGCAGCGTTGAGACAGGACAGGGGTCCGGGGAGCTGTTTTTT. Its protein product is CSVETGQGSGELFF.

This clonotype was recorded many times. The gene calls are TRBV24-1 and TRBJ2-7, with D possibly matching TRBD1 (6 bases). The V gene's germline CDR1 is KGHDR and CDR2 SFDVKD. There are 14 residues in the CDR3. Trimming took 4 bases from V and 2 from J, leaving 11 bases between them. CDR3 amino acids: CATSDADRTYEQYF. The CDR3 DNA follows: TGTGCCACCAGTGACGCGGACAGAACCTACGAGCAGTACTTC.